The T cell receptor beta chain under discussion was sequenced for a study of cytotoxic CD8 clonotypes in ibrutinib-treated CLL. Turning to this clone: Its target is unknown.

Study conclusions and caveats: Clonotypes that were public were uncommon, and they contracted or stayed stable on treatment. Collection times varied between progressing and sustained-remission patients.

Here immunoSEQ multiplex PCR was the method, and the copy in TCRdb shows in-frame clones only, minus some. The sample yields 50,000 to 75,000 clones, approximately 75% seen once. CDR1 is SGHTA, CDR2 FQGNSA, per germline. This CDR3 contains 18 residues. Trimming at V came to 1 base and at J to 2 bases, leaving 6 bases not matched to a gene. Sequenced here: PBMCs, sampled after 12 months of ibrutinib treatment. The J gene is TRBJ2-2, the V gene TRBV7-2; 11 bases are a match to TRBD2. The origin of this receptor is a human donor with chronic lymphocytic leukemia. The CDR3 region has the DNA TGTGCCAGCAGCTTAGGAGGTAGCGGGAGGGCCAACACCGGGGAGCTGTTTTTT. It is translated as CASSLGGSGRANTGELFF.